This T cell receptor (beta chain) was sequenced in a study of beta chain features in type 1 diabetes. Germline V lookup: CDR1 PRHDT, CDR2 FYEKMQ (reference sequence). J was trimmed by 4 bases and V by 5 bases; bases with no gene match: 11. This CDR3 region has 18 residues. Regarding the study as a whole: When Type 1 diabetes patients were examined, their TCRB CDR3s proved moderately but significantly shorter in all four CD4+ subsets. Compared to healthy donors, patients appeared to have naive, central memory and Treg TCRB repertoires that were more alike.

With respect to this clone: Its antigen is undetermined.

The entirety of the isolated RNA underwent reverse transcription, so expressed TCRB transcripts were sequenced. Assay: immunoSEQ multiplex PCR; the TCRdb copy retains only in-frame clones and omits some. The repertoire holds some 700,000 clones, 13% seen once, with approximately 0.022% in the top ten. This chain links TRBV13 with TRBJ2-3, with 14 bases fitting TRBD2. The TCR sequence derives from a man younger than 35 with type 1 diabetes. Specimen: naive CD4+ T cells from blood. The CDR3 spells CASSPGLAGAPGADTQYF. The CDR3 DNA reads TGTGCCAGCAGCCCGGGACTAGCGGGGGCCCCTGGCGCAGATACGCAGTATTTT. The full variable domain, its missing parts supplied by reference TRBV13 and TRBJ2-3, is AAGVIQSPRHLIKEKRETATLKCYPIPRHDTVYWYQQGPGQDPQFLISFYEKMQSDKGSIPDRFSAQQFSDYHSELNMSSLELGDSALYFCASSPGLAGAPGADTQYFGPGTRLTVL.